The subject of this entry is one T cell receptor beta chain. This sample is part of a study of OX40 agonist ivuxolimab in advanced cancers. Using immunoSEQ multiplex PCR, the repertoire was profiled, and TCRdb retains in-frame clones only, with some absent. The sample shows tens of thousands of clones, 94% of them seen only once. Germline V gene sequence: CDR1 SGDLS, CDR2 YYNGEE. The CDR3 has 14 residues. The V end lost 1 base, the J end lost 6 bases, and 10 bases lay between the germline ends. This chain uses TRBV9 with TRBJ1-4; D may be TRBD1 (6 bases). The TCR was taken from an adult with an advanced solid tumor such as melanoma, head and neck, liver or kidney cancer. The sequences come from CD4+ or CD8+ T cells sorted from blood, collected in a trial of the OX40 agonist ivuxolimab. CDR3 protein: CASSVTGIDEKLFF. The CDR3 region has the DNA TGTGCCAGCAGCGTAACAGGGATCGATGAAAAACTGTTTTTT.